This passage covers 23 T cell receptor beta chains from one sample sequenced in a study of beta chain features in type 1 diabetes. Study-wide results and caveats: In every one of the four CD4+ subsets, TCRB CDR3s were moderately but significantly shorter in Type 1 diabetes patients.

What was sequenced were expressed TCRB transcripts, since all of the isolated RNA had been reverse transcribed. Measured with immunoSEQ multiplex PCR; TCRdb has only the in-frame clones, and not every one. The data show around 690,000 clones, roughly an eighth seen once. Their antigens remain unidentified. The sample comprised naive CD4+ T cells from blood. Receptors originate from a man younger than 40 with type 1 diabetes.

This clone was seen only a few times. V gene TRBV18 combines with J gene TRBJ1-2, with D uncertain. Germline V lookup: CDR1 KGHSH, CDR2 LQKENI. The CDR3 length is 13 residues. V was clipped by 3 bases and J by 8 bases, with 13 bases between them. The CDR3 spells CASSPAGVEGYTF. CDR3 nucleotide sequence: TGTGCCAGCTCACCTGCCGGAGTGGAAGGCTACACCTTC. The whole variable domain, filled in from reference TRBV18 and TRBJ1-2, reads NAGVMQNPRHLVRRRGQEARLRCSPMKGHSHVYWYRQLPEEGLKFMVYLQKENIIDESGMPKERFSAEFPKEGPSILRIQQVVRGDSAAYFCASSPAGVEGYTFGSGTRLTVV.

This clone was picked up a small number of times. In nucleotides, the CDR3 is TGTGCCAGTACCTCCGGGACAGGGATAACAGATACGCAGTATTTT. It encodes CASTSGTGITDTQYF. The chain employs TRBV19 and TRBJ2-3, with TRBD1 matching 9 bases. There are 15 residues in the CDR3. CDR1 is LNHDA and CDR2 is SQIVND in the germline V gene (reference sequence). With 7 bases clipped from V and 3 bases from J, the junction kept 8 bases outside the gene matches.

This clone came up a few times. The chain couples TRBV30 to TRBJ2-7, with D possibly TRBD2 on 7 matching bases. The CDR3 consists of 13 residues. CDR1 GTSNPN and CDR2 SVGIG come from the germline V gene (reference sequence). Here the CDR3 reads CGDVGGEDDEQYF. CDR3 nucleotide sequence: TGTGGCGATGTAGGGGGGGAGGACGACGAGCAGTACTTC. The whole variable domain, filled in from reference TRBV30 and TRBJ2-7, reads SQTIHQWPATLVQPVGSPLSLECTVEGTSNPNLYWYRQAAGRGLQLLFYSVGIGQISSEVPQNLSASRPQDRQFILSSKKLLLSDSGFYLCGDVGGEDDEQYFGPGTRLTVT.

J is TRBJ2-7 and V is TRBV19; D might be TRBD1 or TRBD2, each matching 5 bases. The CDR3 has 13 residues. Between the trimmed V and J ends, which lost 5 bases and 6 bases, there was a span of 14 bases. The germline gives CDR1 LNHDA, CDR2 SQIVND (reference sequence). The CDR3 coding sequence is TGTGCCAGTAGTTCCGGGGCCCAAGGCGAGCAGTACTTC. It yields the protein CASSSGAQGEQYF.

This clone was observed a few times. As DNA, the CDR3 is TGTGCCAGCAGTGACAGGGGCCTAGAGACCCAGTACTTC. This codes for CASSDRGLETQYF. The chain joins TRBV6-1 to TRBJ2-5; a weak D match, TRBD1 (6 bases). CDR3 length equals 13 residues. The germline CDR1 and CDR2 sequences are MNHNS and SASEGT. Trimming shortened V by 3 bases and J by 4 bases, and 9 bases separated the two germline ends.

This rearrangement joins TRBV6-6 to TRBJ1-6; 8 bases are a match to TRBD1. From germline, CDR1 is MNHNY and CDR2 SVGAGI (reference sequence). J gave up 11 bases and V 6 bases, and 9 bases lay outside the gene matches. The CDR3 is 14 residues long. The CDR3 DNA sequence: TGTGCCAGCAGCCACGACAGGGGAGGAACACCCCTCCACTTT. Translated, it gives CASSHDRGGTPLHF.

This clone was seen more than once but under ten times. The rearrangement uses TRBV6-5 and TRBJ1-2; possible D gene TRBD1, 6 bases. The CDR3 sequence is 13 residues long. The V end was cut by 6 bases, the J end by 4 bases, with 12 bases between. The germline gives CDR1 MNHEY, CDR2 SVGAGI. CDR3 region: CASSPGTRYGYTF. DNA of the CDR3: TGTGCCAGCAGCCCCGGGACACGCTATGGCTACACCTTC.

CDR3 nucleotide sequence: TGTGCCAGTTCCAATTACGACTACCCACTGCAGTATTTT. Protein: CASSNYDYPLQYF. The chain is built from TRBV19 and TRBJ2-3, with a tentative D call TRBD2 (5 bases). The CDR3 runs 13 residues. Germline CDR1 reads LNHDA; CDR2 reads SQIVND (reference sequence). Trimming stripped 8 bases from V and 11 bases from J, with 20 bases between.

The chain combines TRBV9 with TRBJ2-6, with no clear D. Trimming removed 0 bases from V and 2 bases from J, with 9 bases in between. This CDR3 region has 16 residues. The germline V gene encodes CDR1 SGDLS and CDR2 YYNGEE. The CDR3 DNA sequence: TGTGCCAGCAGCGTAGCTATGGTTGCTGGGGCCAACGTCCTGACTTTC. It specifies CASSVAMVAGANVLTF.

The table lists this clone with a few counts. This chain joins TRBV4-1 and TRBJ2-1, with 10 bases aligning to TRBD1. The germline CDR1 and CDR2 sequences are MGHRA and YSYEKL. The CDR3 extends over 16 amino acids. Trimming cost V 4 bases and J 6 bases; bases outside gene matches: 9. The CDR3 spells CASSPRSGQGVNEQFF. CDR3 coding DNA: TGCGCCAGCAGCCCAAGATCTGGACAGGGGGTCAATGAGCAGTTCTTC.

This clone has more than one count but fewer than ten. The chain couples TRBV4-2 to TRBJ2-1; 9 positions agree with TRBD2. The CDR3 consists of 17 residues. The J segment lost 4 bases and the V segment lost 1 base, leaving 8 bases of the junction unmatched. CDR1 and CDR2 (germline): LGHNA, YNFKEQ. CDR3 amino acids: CASSQAPAGGLYNEQFF. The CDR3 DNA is TGTGCCAGCAGCCAAGCTCCAGCGGGGGGCCTATACAATGAGCAGTTCTTC.

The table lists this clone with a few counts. Here the CDR3 reads CASSSIQGAGEKLFF. Written as DNA, the CDR3 is TGTGCCAGCAGCTCCATACAGGGGGCGGGTGAAAAACTGTTTTTT. The chain couples TRBV7-9 to TRBJ1-4; 9 nucleotides agree with TRBD1. V lost 4 bases to trimming and J lost 7 bases; unmatched junction nucleotides: 7. This CDR3 spans 15 amino acids. The germline V gene has CDR1 SEHNR and CDR2 FQNEAQ (reference sequence).

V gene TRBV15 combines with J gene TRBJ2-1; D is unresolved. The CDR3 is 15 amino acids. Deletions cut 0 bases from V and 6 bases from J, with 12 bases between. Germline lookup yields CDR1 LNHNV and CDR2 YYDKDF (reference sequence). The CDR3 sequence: CATSRDLAEFNEQFF. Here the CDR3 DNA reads TGTGCCACCAGCAGAGATTTGGCGGAATTCAATGAGCAGTTCTTC.

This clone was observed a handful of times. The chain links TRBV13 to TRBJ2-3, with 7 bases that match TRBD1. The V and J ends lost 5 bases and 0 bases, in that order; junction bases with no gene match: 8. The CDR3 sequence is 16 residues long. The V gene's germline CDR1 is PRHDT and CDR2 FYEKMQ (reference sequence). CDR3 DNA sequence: TGTGCCAGCAGCCCGAAGGGGGCCCCTAGCACAGATACGCAGTATTTT. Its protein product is CASSPKGAPSTDTQYF.

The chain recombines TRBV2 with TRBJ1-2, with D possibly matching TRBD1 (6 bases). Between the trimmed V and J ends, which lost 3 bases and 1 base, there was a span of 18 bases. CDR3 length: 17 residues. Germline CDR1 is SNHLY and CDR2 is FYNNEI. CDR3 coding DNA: TGTGCCAGCAGTGATCAACAGGGACGGTGGGTTAACTATGGCTACACCTTC. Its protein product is CASSDQQGRWVNYGYTF.

In nucleotides, the CDR3 is TGTGCCAGCAGCTCAGGAGGGGCGGCCCAAGAGACCCAGTACTTC. Its translation: CASSSGGAAQETQYF. This chain joins TRBV7-2 and TRBJ2-5; a possible D gene is TRBD2 (6 bases). This CDR3 comprises 15 residues. The V and J ends lost 4 bases and 1 base respectively, with 13 bases between them. The V gene's germline CDR1 is SGHTA and CDR2 FQGNSA.

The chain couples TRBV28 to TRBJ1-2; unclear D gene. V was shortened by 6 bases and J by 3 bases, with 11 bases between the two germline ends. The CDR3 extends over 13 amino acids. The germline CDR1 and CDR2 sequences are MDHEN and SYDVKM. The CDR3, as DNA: TGTGCCAGCAGGTTCCCGCAGGACTATGGCTACACCTTC. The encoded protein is CASRFPQDYGYTF.

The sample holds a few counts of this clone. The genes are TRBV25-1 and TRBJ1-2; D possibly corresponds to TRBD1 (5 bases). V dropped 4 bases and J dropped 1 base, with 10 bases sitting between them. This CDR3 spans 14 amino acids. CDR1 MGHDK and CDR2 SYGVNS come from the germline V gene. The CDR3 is CASSVTGSNYGYTF. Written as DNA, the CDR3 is TGTGCCAGCAGTGTTACAGGCAGTAACTATGGCTACACCTTC.

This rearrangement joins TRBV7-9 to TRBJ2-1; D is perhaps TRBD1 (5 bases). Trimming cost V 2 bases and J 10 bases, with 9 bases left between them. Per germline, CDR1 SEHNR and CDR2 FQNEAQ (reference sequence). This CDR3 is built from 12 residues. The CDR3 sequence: CASSLPYREQFF. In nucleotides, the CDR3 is TGTGCCAGCAGCTTACCGTACAGGGAGCAGTTCTTC.

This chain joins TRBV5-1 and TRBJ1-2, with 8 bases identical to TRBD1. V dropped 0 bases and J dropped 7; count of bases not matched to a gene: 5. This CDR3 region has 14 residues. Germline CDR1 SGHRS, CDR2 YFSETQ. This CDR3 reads CASSLDLQGGGYTF. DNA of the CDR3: TGCGCCAGCAGCTTGGATCTACAGGGGGGTGGCTACACCTTC.

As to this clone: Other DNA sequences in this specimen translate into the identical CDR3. CDR3 region: CASSLTGQGTYEQYF. CDR3 coding DNA: TGTGCCAGCAGCTTAACGGGACAGGGGACGTACGAGCAGTACTTC. The V call is TRBV7-9, the J call TRBJ2-7; 10 positions match TRBD1. CDR1 is SEHNR and CDR2 is FQNEAQ in the germline V gene (reference sequence). With 2 bases clipped from V and 4 bases from J, the junction kept 5 bases outside the gene matches. CDR3 length: 15 amino acids.

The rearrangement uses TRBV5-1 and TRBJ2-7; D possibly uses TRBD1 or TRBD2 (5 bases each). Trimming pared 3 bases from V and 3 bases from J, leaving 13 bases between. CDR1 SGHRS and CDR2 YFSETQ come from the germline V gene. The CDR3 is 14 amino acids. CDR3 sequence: CASSSGTDFYEQYF. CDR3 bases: TGCGCCAGCAGCTCGGGGACGGACTTCTACGAGCAGTACTTC.

The CDR3 DNA sequence: TGTGCCAGCAGCGTAGGGGTAGCGGGGGGCCACTACAATGAGCAGTTCTTC. Its protein is CASSVGVAGGHYNEQFF. The gene calls are TRBV9 and TRBJ2-1; 10 bases fit TRBD2. The CDR3 totals 17 residues. Germline values: CDR1 SGDLS, CDR2 YYNGEE. After removal of 0 bases from V and 3 bases from J, the junction contained 6 bases not matched to a gene. The variable domain in full, completed from reference TRBV9 and TRBJ2-1, reads DSGVTQTPKHLITATGQRVTLRCSPRSGDLSVYWYQQSLDQGLQFLIQYYNGEERAKGNILERFSAQQFPDLHSELNLSSLELGDSALYFCASSVGVAGGHYNEQFFGPGTRLTVL.